This T cell receptor beta chain was identified during a study of shared clonotypes between healthy human individuals. Overall study findings and caveats: Memory subsets generally showed smaller estimated richness than naive subsets did. In contrast to clonotypes shared by all four donors, non-shared clonotypes had lower generation probabilities.

Samples underwent the assay at deep level. Produced via immunoSEQ multiplex PCR; TCRdb's table is partial and in-frame only. The sample has about 2.4 million clones, roughly 92% seen once. V was trimmed by 1 base and J by 11 bases, leaving 17 bases between them. The CDR3 runs 14 residues. Germline V gives CDR1 MNHNS, CDR2 SASEGT. Concerning this clone: Its specificity is not known.

Donors were healthy HIV-negative adults without recently reported acute infections or vaccinations. The sequenced sample was naive CD4+ T cells sorted from blood. Regarding subset: CD45RA+ positively selected. The source of this sequence is a man between 18 and 29 years old in good health. The chain couples TRBV6-1 to TRBJ1-1, with a tentative D call TRBD1 (6 bases). CDR3 in DNA: TGTGCCAGCAGTGAAGGATCGGCAGGGGTGACGGCTTTCTTT. This sequence encodes CASSEGSAGVTAFF.